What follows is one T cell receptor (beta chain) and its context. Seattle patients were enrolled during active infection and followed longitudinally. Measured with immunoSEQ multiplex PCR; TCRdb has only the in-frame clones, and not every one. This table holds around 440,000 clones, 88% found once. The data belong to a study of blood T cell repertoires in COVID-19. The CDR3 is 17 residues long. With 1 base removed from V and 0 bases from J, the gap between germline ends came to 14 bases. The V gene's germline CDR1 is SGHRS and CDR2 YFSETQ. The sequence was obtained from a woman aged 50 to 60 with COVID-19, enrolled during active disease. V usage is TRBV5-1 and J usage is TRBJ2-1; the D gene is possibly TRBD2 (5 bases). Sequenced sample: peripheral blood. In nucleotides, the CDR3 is TGCGCCAGCAGCTTGCGGGGAGCACTTAGCTCCTACAATGAGCAGTTCTTC. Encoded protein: CASSLRGALSSYNEQFF.